Listed below are T cell receptor beta chains from one sample, sequenced in a study of T cell changes during pregnancy in multiple sclerosis. The assay was immunoSEQ multiplex PCR, and TCRdb's table has in-frame clones only and misses some. The sample yields about 80,000 clones, over 85% seen once. The sequences come from peripheral blood, collected in the second trimester of pregnancy. These receptors came from a female donor in good health, enrolled as a control in a pregnancy study. The conserved cysteine and the conserved F or W are not part of the CDR3 here.

TRBJ2-3 TRBV28 ASSLPRGGTDTQY
TRBJ1-2 TRBV28 ASSLEYGYT
TRBJ2-1 TRBV28 ASSLDLAGVSEQF
TRBJ2-3 TRBV15 ATSIRWRPDTQY
TRBJ2-7 TRBV6-6 ASSPGNGQY
TRBJ2-7 TRBV7-9 ASSVSIGQGSYEQY
TRBJ1-2 TRBV18 ASSPPSGGANGYT
TRBJ2-3 TRBV4-1 ASSRRLAGLSTDTQY
TRBJ1-5 TRBV2 ASSESGSGQPQH
TRBJ2-7 TRBV9 ASSVGGLTYEQY
TRBJ2-6 TRBV7-9 ASSGGQAGANVLT
TRBJ1-2 TRBV4-1 ASSQLTGYGYT
TRBJ2-7 TRBV10-3 AIRGQGATYEQY
TRBJ2-7 TRBV11-2 ASSLELADSYEQY
TRBJ1-5 TRBV6-1 ASSGHRGSNQPQH
TRBJ2-5 TRBV6-1 ASRPTVEETQY
TRBJ2-1 TRBV28 ASSLAPGTSGSSYNEQF
TRBJ2-7 TRBV29-1 SVEDTGQGNYEQY
TRBJ2-2 TRBV5-1 ASSLDSRNTGELF
TRBJ2-5 TRBV20-1 SANFQETQY
TRBJ1-1 TRBV27 ASSLSGDTEAF
TRBJ2-3 TRBV11-3 ASSSSFSGRMGTDTQY
TRBJ2-1 TRBV5-4 ASSLRNEQF
TRBJ2-1 TRBV6-5 ASSSLLDYNEQF
TRBJ2-3 TRBV11-3 ASTLPGQGADTQY
TRBJ2-5 TRBV27 ASSTTRGETQY
TRBJ1-2 TRBV5-5 ASSPGMGANYGYT
TRBJ2-2 TRBV5-8 ASSLGSGATGELF
TRBJ1-4 TRBV27 ASRPTGYGKLF
TRBJ2-5 TRBV4-2 ASSRDRGHKETQY
TRBJ2-7 TRBV15 ATSRDRSYEQY
TRBJ1-2 TRBV5-8 ASSSRDHYGYT
TRBJ2-7 TRBV27 ASSLYAGQGVSEQY
TRBJ2-7 TRBV5-1 ASSLGPSGRAVSYEQY
TRBJ1-4 TRBV28 ASSSDSYNEKLF
TRBJ2-5 TRBV7-2 ASSLGGKGYQETQY
TRBJ2-7 TRBV27 ASTPEGVGLGEQY
TRBJ2-1 TRBV5-1 ASSLFMRGPIHPEQF
TRBJ2-7 TRBV6-1 ASSEEGPGGWGYEQY
TRBJ2-5 TRBV2 ASGGGTGGTQY
TRBJ1-1 TRBV5-1 ASSRNKPGQGEETEAF
TRBJ1-2 TRBV29-1 SDLAGSDYGYT
TRBJ1-2 TRBV9 ASSPRVFDYGYT
TRBJ2-7 TRBV4-1 ASSQQLAGVEQY
TRBJ2-7 TRBV2 ASSVSSGSYEQY
TRBJ1-4 TRBV5-4 ASSLDVRLPGKLF
TRBJ1-1 TRBV19 ASIVDRQANTEAF
TRBJ2-6 TRBV5-8 ASSLVAGGANVLT
TRBJ1-2 TRBV19 ASSAYRDGYT
TRBJ2-1 TRBV5-1 ASSQLANSYNEQF
TRBJ1-2 TRBV4-1 ASSQLATGGVGYT
TRBJ2-1 TRBV6-6 ASSLSGRSNYNEQF
TRBJ2-7 TRBV5-6 ASSLYRETFPLNEQY
TRBJ2-3 TRBV6-5 ASRDGGNTHTQY